Each of the 5 T cell receptor beta chains below was sequenced from the same sample in a study of blood T cells in healthy people across ages. A sample-barcoded 5' primer and a J-beta primer mix were used in a second PCR of about 7 to 12 cycles. Using its own MiXCR run on the 5' RACE reads, TCRdb lists one record per CDR3 protein. The table shows roughly 800,000 distinct CDR3 sequences, with 25% occurring only once. These data also formed part of another study, on T cells of mothers and their children.

The source material was blood. These receptors came from a boy aged 5-17 years in good health.

This sequence joins TRBV7-2 and TRBJ2-5, with D perhaps given as TRBD1 or TRBD2 (6 bases each). The J call is doubtful: the DNA matches TRBJ2-7 better. CDR3 size: 15 residues. CDR1 is SGHTA, CDR2 FQGNSA, per germline. The CDR3 is CASSRAGGGTYEQYF. As DNA, the CDR3 is TGTGCCAGCAGCCGCGCCGGGGGCGGTACCTACGAGCAGTACTTC.

This clonotype has only a few counts. The chain couples TRBV7-8 to TRBJ2-5; TRBD1 matches at 11 bases. CDR3 length equals 15 residues. V trimming: 4 bases; J trimming: 4 bases; junction bases outside the gene matches: 5. The germline gives CDR1 SGHVS, CDR2 FQNEAQ. CDR3 bases: TGTGCCAGCAGCTCCCCGGGACAGGGGGTAGAGACCCAGTACTTC. Translating it yields CASSSPGQGVETQYF.

This rearrangement joins TRBV6-6 to TRBJ1-5; no clear D. V was pared by 8 bases and J by 7 bases, with 15 bases between. The CDR3 is 13 amino acids. Germline V gives CDR1 MNHNY, CDR2 SVGAGI (reference sequence). CDR3 residues: CASRLSLGQPQHF. DNA for the CDR3: TGTGCCAGCCGACTTAGCCTGGGCCAGCCCCAGCATTTT.

The gene calls are TRBV9 and TRBJ2-5, with 8 bases matching TRBD1. Per germline, CDR1 SGDLS and CDR2 YYNGEE. The CDR3 extends over 14 amino acids. V dropped 3 bases and J dropped 2; count of bases not matched to a gene: 3. The CDR3 DNA follows: TGTGCCAGCAGCGAAAGGACAGGGCAAGAGACCCAGTACTTC. Translation: CASSERTGQETQYF.

The V call is TRBV9, the J call TRBJ2-4, with 8 bases that match TRBD2. The ends lost 3 bases at V and 9 bases at J; junction bases unmatched: 17. Looked up from germline, CDR1 is SGDLS and CDR2 is YYNGEE. This CDR3 comprises 17 residues. The CDR3 DNA reads as TGTGCCAGCAGCGCCCCGACCTCGGGGGGGCCAGATAGCATTCAGTACTTC. As protein: CASSAPTSGGPDSIQYF.